The present TCR beta chain was sequenced within a study of brain T cells in children with intractable seizures. Sample time point: blood from clinic visit 5 months post-surgery; TSC patient then seizure free. Using immunoSEQ multiplex PCR, the repertoire was profiled, and TCRdb retains in-frame clones only, with some absent. There are about 350,000 clones in the sample; 93% occur only once, and roughly 6% lies in the top ten. CDR3 length: 13 residues. V shed 3 bases and J shed 4 bases, with 10 bases lying between them. The germline gives CDR1 SGHDT, CDR2 YYEEEE. This clonotype was sampled from a boy under two years old with tuberous sclerosis and intractable seizures. This specimen was peripheral blood, taken 4 to 5 months after surgery. The chain combines TRBV5-6 with TRBJ1-2; the D gene is possibly TRBD1 (6 bases). The CDR3 loop is CASSSDRRYGYTF. CDR3 coding DNA: TGTGCCAGCAGCTCGGACAGACGCTATGGCTACACCTTC.